This entry lists 4 T cell receptor beta chains sequenced from one sample in a study of blood T cells in healthy people across ages. A second PCR of about 7 to 11 cycles used a sample-barcoded 5' primer and a J-beta primer mix. MiXCR was run by TCRdb on the 5' RACE reads, yielding one entry per CDR3 protein. The sample has just under 550,000 distinct CDR3 sequences, less than 25% seen once; the top ten hold around 10%. The data also belong to a second study, concerning T cells of mothers and their children.

Sequencing used blood. These receptors originate from a boy younger than 18 in good health.

There are a few counts of this clonotype. The chain uses TRBV29-1 and TRBJ2-3, with TRBD2 matching 10 bases. The junction had 9 bases not matched to a gene; V was cut back by 7 bases and J by 2 bases. From germline, CDR1 is SQVTM and CDR2 ANQGSEA. This CDR3 region has 15 residues. Here the CDR3 reads CSAGAGGLDTDTQYF. CDR3 DNA: TGCAGCGCTGGAGCGGGGGGGCTAGACACAGATACGCAGTATTTT.

This clonotype was detected only a few times. V and J are TRBV25-1 and TRBJ1-2, with TRBD1 matching 11 bases. CDR1 is MGHDK and CDR2 is SYGVNS in the germline V gene. The CDR3 length is 16 residues. Trimming at V came to 6 bases and at J to 0 bases, leaving 6 bases not matched to a gene. CDR3 nucleotide sequence: TGTGCCAGCAGAATGGGGACAGGGGGTGCTAACTATGGCTACACCTTC. The encoded protein is CASRMGTGGANYGYTF.

A few counts support this clonotype. The gene calls are TRBV5-6 and TRBJ1-2; D perhaps matches TRBD1 (5 bases). The CDR3 has 16 amino acids. Germline lookup yields CDR1 SGHDT and CDR2 YYEEEE. V was shortened by 0 bases and J by 4 bases, with 16 bases between the two germline ends. The CDR3 region is CASSLVQQESGYGYTF. For the CDR3, the DNA is TGTGCCAGCAGCTTGGTACAACAGGAGTCCGGCTATGGCTACACCTTC.

This clonotype has only a few counts. J is TRBJ2-5 and V is TRBV15, with TRBD2 matching over 7 bases. Per the germline V gene, CDR1 is LNHNV and CDR2 is YYDKDF (reference sequence). The V and J ends lost 0 bases and 3 bases, in that order; junction bases with no gene match: 7. The CDR3 runs to 16 residues. The CDR3 loop reads CATSRDYSTSKETQYF. CDR3 bases: TGTGCCACCAGCAGAGATTACTCGACTAGCAAAGAGACCCAGTACTTC.